Each of the 8 T cell receptor beta chains below was sequenced from the same sample in a study of blood T cell repertoires in COVID-19. The repertoire was sequenced with immunoSEQ multiplex PCR; TCRdb's copy has only in-frame clones and lacks some. The sample comprises around 330,000 clones, more than 75% of which are singletons, and 2.6% rests with the top ten. Source material: PBMCs or T cells enriched from blood (not recorded which). All receptors derive from a man between 60 and 70 years old who had recovered from COVID-19.

This clone was detected only once. V and J are TRBV11-3 and TRBJ2-6, with D uncertain. The CDR3 runs to 14 residues. Germline CDR1 SGHNT, CDR2 YENEEA. The V end lost 1 base, the J end lost 4 bases, and 5 bases lay between the germline ends. CDR3 DNA sequence: TGTGCCAGCAGCTTAGCATCAGGGGCCAACGTCCTGACTTTC. Protein sequence: CASSLASGANVLTF.

V gene TRBV19 combines with J gene TRBJ1-1; 9 nucleotides align to TRBD1. This CDR3 is 18 amino acids long. From germline, CDR1 is LNHDA and CDR2 SQIVND (reference sequence). The V gene end was trimmed by 8 bases and the J gene end by 6 bases; junction bases not matched to a gene: 22. The CDR3 is CASYKRVPGQGGKSEAFF. CDR3 DNA sequence: TGTGCCAGTTATAAGCGAGTCCCGGGACAGGGTGGGAAATCTGAAGCTTTCTTT.

This chain uses TRBV19 with TRBJ2-1, with 8 bases identical to TRBD2. The V segment lost 6 bases and the J segment 0 bases; nucleotides outside the gene matches: 4. This CDR3 has 15 amino acids. Per germline, CDR1 LNHDA and CDR2 SQIVND (reference sequence). Here the CDR3 reads CASRASGSSYNEQFF. The CDR3 DNA sequence: TGTGCCAGTAGGGCAAGCGGGAGCTCCTACAATGAGCAGTTCTTC.

The chain combines TRBV21-1 with TRBJ1-1; the table names TRBD1, a call not compared with the DNA. TRBV21-1 is a pseudogene locus. The length of the CDR3 is 14 residues. The CDR3 DNA reads TGTGCCAGCAGCAGGGGACAGTCTAACACTGAAGCTTTCTTT. Encoded protein: CASSRGQSNTEAFF.

The V and J genes are TRBV18 and TRBJ2-2; 13 bases map to TRBD2. The germline gives CDR1 KGHSH, CDR2 LQKENI. V trimming: 6 bases; J trimming: 5 bases; junction bases outside the gene matches: 9. CDR3 length: 17 amino acids. CDR3 in DNA: TGTGCCAGCTCGAAAGGACTAGCGGGGGCCTCGACCGGGGAGCTGTTTTTT. Residues: CASSKGLAGASTGELFF.

This chain joins TRBV13 and TRBJ2-7; the match to TRBD2 covers 8 bases. Germline V CDR1 and CDR2: PRHDT, FYEKMQ (reference sequence). CDR3 length: 15 amino acids. V gave up 4 bases and J gave up 4 bases; unmatched junction bases: 9. CDR3 DNA sequence: TGTGCCAGCAGCTCCCGACTAGCGCAAGCGTACGAGCAGTACTTC. It yields the protein CASSSRLAQAYEQYF.

The chain employs TRBV2 and TRBJ2-6, with D perhaps matching TRBD1 (5 bases). The V end lost 6 bases, the J end lost 0 bases, and 12 bases lay between the germline ends. The CDR3 covers 16 residues. Germline V gene lookup returns CDR1 SNHLY and CDR2 FYNNEI. In DNA, the CDR3 is TGTGCCAGCAGGGGGCTAGGCTTCTCTGGGGCCAACGTCCTGACTTTC. Its translation is CASRGLGFSGANVLTF.

This clone occurred once. The V gene is TRBV6-2 or TRBV6-3, the J gene TRBJ2-7, with 9 bases fitting TRBD1. CDR3 size: 13 residues. CDR1 MNHEY and CDR2 SVGEGT come from the germline V gene. Trimming at V came to 5 bases and at J to 5 bases, leaving 4 bases not matched to a gene. CDR3 sequence (DNA): TGTGCCAGCAGTACCGGGACAGGGAACGAGCAGTACTTC. As protein: CASSTGTGNEQYF.